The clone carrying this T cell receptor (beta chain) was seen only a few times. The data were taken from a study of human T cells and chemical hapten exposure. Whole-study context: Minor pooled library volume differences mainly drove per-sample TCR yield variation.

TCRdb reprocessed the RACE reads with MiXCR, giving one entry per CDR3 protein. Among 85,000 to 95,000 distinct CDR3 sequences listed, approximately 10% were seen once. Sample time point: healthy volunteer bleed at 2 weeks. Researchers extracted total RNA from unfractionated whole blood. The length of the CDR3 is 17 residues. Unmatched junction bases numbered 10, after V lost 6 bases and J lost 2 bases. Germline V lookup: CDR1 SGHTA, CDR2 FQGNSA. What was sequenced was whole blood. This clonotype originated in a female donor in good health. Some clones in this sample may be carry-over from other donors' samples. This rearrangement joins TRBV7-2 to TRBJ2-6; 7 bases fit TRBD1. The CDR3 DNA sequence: TGTGCCAGCAGAGGGGGACAGCTAAAACCTGGGGCCAACGTCCTGACTTTC. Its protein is CASRGGQLKPGANVLTF.